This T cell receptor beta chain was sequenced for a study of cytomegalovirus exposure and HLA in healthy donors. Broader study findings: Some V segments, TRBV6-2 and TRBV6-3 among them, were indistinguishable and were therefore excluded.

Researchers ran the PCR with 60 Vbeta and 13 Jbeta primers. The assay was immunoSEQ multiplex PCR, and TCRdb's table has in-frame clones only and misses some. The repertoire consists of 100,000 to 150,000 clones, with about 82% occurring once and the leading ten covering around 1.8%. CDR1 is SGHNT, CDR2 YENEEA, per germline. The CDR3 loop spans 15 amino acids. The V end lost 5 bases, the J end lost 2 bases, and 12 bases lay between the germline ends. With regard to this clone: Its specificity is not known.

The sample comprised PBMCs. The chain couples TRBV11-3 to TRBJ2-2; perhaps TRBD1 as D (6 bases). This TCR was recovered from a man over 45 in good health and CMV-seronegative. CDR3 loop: CASSTGTQNTGELFF. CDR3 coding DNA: TGTGCCAGCAGCACCGGGACACAAAACACCGGGGAGCTGTTTTTT. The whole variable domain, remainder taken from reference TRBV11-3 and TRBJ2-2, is EAGVVQSPRYKIIEKKQPVAFWCNPISGHNTLYWYLQNLGQGPELLIRYENEEAVDDSQLPKDRFSAERLKGVDSTLKIQPAELGDSAVYLCASSTGTQNTGELFFGEGSRLTVL.